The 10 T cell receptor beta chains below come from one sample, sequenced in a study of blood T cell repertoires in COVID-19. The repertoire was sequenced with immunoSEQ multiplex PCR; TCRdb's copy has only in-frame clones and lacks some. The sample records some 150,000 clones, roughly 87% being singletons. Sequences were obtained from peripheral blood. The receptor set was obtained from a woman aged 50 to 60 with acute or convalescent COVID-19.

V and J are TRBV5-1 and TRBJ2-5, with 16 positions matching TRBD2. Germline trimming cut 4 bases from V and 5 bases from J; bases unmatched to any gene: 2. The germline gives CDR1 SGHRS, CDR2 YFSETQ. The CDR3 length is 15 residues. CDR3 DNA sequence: TGCGCCAGCAGCGTGGGACTAGCGGGAGGGGAGACCCAGTACTTC. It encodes CASSVGLAGGETQYF.

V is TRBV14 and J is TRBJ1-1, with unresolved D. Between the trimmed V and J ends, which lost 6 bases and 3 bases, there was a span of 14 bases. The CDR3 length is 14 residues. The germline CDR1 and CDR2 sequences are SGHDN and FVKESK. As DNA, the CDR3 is TGTGCCAGCAGGGGAGAGGAGAGATACACTGAAGCTTTCTTT. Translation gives CASRGEERYTEAFF.

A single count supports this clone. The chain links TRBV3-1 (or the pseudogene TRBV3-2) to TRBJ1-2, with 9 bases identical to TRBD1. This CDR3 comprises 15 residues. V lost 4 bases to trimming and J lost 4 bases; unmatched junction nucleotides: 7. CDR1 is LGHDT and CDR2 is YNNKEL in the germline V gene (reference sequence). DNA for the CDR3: TGTGCCAGCAGCCGCCCACAGGGGGCTTCCTATGGCTACACCTTC. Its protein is CASSRPQGASYGYTF.

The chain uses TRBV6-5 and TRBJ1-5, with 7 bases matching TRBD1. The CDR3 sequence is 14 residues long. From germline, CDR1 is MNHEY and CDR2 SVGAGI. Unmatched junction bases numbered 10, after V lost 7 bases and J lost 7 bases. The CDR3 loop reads CASISGQDRQPQHF. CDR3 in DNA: TGTGCCAGCATTTCCGGACAGGATCGACAGCCCCAGCATTTT.

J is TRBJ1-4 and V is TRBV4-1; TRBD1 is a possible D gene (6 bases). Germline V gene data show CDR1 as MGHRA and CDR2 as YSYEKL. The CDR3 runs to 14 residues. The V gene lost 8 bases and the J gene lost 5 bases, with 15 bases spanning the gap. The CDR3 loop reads CASGIDRRNEKLFF. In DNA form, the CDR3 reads TGCGCCAGCGGAATTGACAGGCGGAATGAAAAACTGTTTTTT.

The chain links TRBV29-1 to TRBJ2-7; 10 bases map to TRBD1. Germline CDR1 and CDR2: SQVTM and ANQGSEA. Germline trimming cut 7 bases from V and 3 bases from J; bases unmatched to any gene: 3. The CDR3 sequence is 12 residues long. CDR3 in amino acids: CSGTGGDYEQYF. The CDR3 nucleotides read TGCAGCGGGACAGGGGGGGACTACGAGCAGTACTTC.

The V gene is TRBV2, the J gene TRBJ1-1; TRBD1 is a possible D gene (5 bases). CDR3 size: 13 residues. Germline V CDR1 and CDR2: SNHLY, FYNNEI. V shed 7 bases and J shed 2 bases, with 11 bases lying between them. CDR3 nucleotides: TGTGCCAGCAACAAGGACACAAACACTGAAGCTTTCTTT. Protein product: CASNKDTNTEAFF.

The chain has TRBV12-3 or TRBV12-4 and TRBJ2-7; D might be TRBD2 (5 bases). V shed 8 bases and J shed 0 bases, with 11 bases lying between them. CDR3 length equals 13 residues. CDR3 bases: TGTGCCAGCGGGAATGGGAGCTCCTACGAGCAGTACTTC. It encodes CASGNGSSYEQYF.

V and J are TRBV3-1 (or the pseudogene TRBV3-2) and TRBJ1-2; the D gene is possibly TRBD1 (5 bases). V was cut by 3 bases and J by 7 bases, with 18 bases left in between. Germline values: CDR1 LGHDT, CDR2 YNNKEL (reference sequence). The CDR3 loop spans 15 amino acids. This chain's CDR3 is CASSHGQEGLGGYTF. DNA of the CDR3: TGTGCCAGCAGCCACGGACAAGAAGGGCTTGGTGGCTACACCTTC.

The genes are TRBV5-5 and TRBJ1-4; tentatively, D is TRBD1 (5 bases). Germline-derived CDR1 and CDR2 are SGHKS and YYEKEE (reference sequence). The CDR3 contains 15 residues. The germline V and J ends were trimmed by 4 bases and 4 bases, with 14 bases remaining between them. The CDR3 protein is CASSGGTVGNEKLFF. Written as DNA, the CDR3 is TGTGCCAGCAGCGGGGGGACGGTGGGTAATGAAAAACTGTTTTTT.